This T cell receptor (beta chain) was retrieved from a study of cytomegalovirus exposure and HLA in healthy donors. With 60 Vbeta and 13 Jbeta primers, the PCR was carried out. Data came from immunoSEQ multiplex PCR; TCRdb stores just in-frame clones and leaves some out. The sample shows 150,000 to 200,000 clones, around 77% of them seen only once. Trimming removed 2 bases from V and 1 base from J, with 10 bases in between. The germline V gene encodes CDR1 MDHEN and CDR2 SYDVKM. The CDR3 contains 15 residues. Comment on this clone: No antigen is known for it.

The study's findings and limits: High sensitivity and specificity were reportedly achieved when the classifier diagnosed cytomegalovirus status. One variant, a missense change in DCLRE1C, was linked in a later analysis to TCR beta V- and J-gene trimming.

The TCR was taken from a young man in good health and CMV-seronegative. The sample was PBMCs. The rearrangement links TRBV28 to TRBJ2-3; TRBD1 is a possible D gene (5 bases). The CDR3 DNA reads TGTGCCAGCAGTTTAGGTGGGGCTCGCACAGATACGCAGTATTTT. It codes for CASSLGGARTDTQYF.